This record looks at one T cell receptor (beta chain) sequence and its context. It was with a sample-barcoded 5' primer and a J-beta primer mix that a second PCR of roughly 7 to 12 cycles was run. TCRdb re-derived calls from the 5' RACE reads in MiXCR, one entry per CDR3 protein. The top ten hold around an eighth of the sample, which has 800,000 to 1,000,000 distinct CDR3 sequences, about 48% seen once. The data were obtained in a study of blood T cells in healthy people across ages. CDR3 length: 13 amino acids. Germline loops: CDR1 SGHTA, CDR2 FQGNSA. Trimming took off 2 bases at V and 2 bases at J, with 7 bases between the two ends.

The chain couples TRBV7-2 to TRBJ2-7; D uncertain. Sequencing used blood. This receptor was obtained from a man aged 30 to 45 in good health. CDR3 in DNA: TGTGCCAGCAGCTTATATGGGGCCTACGAGCAGTACTTC. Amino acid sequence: CASSLYGAYEQYF.